This TCR beta chain is from a study of T cell repertoires in cytomegalovirus infection. At the level of the study: Recently identified HLA-C-restricted CMV epitopes were used, and well-studied HLA-B-restricted CMV epitopes were used as well. In public TCR beta signatures, there were indications of both CMV infection and matching HLA type. Broader study findings: Ex vivo responses were dominated by HLA-C-restricted CMV-specific TCR beta clonotypes.

TCRdb reprocessed the reads via MiXCR and lists one record per CDR3 protein. The data contain roughly 350,000 distinct CDR3 sequences, roughly a third of them singletons. Per germline, CDR1 LGHNA and CDR2 YNFKEQ. This CDR3 is built from 15 residues. The V and J ends lost 0 bases and 2 bases respectively, with 9 bases between them. This clonotype was seen only a few times. Its antigen is unknown. The chain links TRBV4-2 to TRBJ2-3; unclear D gene. The sequence was obtained from a human donor in good health (CMV status not recorded). Some clones in this sample may be carry-over from other donors' samples. The sample consisted of cultured PBMCs, taken from culture after CMV antigen stimulation. The CDR3 DNA sequence: TGTGCCAGCAGCCAAGAAGGGCAGAACACAGATACGCAGTATTTT. As protein: CASSQEGQNTDTQYF.